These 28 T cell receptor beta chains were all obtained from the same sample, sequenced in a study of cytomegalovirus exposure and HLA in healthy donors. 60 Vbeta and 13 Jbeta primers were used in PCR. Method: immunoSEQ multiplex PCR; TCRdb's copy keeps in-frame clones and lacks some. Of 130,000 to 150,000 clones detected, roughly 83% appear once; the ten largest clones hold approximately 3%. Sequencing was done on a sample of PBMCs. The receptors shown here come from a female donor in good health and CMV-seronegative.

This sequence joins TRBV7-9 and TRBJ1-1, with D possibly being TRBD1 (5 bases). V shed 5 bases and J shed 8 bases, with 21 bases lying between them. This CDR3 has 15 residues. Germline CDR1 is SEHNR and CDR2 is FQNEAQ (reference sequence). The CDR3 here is CASSPGRRALPEAFF. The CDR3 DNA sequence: TGTGCCAGCAGCCCAGGGCGGCGAGCCCTTCCCGAAGCTTTCTTT.

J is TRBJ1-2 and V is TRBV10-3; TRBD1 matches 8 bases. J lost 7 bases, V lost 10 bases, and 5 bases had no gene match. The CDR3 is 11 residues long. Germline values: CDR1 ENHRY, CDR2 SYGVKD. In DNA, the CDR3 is TGTGCCACCTGGACAGGGTTTGGCTACACCTTC. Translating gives CATWTGFGYTF.

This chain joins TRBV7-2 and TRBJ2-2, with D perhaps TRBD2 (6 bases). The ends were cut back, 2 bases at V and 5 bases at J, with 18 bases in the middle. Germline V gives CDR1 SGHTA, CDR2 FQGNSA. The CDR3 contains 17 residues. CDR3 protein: CASSLFPVGGSTGELFF. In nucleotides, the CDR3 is TGTGCCAGCAGCTTATTCCCGGTGGGGGGATCAACCGGGGAGCTGTTTTTT. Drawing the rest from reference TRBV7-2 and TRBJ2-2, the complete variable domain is GAGVSQSPSNKVTEKGKDVELRCDPISGHTALYWYRQSLGQGLEFLIYFQGNSAPDKSGLPSDRFSAERTGGSVSTLTIQRTQQEDSAVYLCASSLFPVGGSTGELFFGEGSRLTVL.

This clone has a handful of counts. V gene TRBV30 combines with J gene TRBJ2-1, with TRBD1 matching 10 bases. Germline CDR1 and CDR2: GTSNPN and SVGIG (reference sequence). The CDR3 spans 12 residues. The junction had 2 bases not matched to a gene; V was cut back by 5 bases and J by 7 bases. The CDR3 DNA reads TGTGCCTGGGGGACAGGGGTTAATGAGCAGTTCTTC. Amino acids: CAWGTGVNEQFF. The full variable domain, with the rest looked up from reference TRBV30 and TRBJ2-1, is SQTIHQWPATLVQPVGSPLSLECTVEGTSNPNLYWYRQAAGRGLQLLFYSVGIGQISSEVPQNLSASRPQDRQFILSSKKLLLSDSGFYLCAWGTGVNEQFFGPGTRLTVL.

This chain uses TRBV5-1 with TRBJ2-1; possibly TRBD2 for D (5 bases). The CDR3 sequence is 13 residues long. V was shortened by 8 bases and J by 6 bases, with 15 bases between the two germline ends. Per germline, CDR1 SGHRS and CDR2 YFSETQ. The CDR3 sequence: CASRIGRSNEQFF. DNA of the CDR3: TGCGCCAGTCGGATAGGGAGAAGCAATGAGCAGTTCTTC.

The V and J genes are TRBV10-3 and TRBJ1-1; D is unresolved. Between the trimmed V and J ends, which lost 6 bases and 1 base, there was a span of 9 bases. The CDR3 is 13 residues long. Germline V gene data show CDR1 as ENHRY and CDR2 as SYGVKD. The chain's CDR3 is CAISPQANTEAFF. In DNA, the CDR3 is TGTGCCATCAGCCCTCAAGCGAACACTGAAGCTTTCTTT.

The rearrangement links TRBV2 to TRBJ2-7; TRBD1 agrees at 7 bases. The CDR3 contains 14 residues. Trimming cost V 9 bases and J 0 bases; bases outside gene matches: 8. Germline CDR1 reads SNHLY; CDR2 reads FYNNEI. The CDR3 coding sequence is TGTGCCAGGGGAACCCAGGGGGACTCCTACGAGCAGTACTTC. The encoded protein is CARGTQGDSYEQYF.

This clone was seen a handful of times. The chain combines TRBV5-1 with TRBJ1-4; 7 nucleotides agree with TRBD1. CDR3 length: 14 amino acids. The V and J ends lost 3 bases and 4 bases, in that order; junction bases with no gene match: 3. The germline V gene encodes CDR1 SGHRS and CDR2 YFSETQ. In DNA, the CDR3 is TGCGCCAGCAGCTGGGACAGCGTTAATGAAAAACTGTTTTTT. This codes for CASSWDSVNEKLFF.

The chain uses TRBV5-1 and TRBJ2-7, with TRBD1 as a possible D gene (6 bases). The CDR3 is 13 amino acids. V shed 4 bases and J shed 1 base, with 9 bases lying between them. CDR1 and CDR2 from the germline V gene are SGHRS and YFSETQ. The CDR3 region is CASSPGESYEQYF. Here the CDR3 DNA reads TGCGCCAGCAGCCCAGGGGAGTCCTACGAGCAGTACTTC. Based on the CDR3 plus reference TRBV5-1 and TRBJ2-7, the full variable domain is KAGVTQTPRYLIKTRGQQVTLSCSPISGHRSVSWYQQTPGQGLQFLFEYFSETQRNKGNFPGRFSGRQFSNSRSEMNVSTLELGDSALYLCASSPGESYEQYFGPGTRLTVT.

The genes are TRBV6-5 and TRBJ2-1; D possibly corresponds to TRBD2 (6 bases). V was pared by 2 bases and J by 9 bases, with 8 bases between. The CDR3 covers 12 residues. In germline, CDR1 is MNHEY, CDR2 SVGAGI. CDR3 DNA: TGTGCCAGCAGTTACGGAGGGCGTGAGCAGTTCTTC. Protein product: CASSYGGREQFF.

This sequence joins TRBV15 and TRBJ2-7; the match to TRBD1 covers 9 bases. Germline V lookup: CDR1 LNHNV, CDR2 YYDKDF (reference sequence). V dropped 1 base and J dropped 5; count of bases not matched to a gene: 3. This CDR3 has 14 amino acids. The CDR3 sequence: CATSRGGQGHEQYF. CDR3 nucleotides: TGTGCCACCAGCAGAGGGGGACAGGGCCACGAGCAGTACTTC.

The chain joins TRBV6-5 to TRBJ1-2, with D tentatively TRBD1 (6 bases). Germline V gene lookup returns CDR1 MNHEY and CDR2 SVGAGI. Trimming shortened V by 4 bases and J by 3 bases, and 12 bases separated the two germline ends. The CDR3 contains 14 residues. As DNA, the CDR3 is TGTGCCAGCAGTTCCACGGGACACGACTATGGCTACACCTTC. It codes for CASSSTGHDYGYTF.

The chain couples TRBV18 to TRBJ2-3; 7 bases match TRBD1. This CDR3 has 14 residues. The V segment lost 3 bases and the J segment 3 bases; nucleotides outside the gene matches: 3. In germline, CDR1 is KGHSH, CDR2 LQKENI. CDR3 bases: TGTGCCAGCTCACCGTCCAGGGGGACAGATACGCAGTATTTT. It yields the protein CASSPSRGTDTQYF.

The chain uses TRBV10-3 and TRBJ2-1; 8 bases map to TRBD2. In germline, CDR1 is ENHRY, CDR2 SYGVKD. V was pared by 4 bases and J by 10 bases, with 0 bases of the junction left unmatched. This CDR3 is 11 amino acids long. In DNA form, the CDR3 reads TGTGCCATCAGTGCGGGAGGGGAGCAGTTCTTC. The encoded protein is CAISAGGEQFF.

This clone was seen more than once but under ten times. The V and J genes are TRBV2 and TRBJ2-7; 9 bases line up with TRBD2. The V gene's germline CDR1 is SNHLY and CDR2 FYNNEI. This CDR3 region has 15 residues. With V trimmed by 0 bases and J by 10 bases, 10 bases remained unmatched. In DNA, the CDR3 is TGTGCCAGCAGTGAAGCCGGGGTAGTCCTAGCGGGACAGTACTTC. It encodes CASSEAGVVLAGQYF.

The CDR3 is CASSAYSGTSRYNEQFF. The CDR3 DNA is TGTGCCAGCAGCGCCTATTCCGGGACTAGCCGATACAATGAGCAGTTCTTC. V usage is TRBV9 and J usage is TRBJ2-1, with 9 bases lining up with TRBD2. V shed 3 bases and J 4 bases; nucleotides not matched to a gene: 11. Germline values: CDR1 SGDLS, CDR2 YYNGEE. This CDR3 spans 17 amino acids.

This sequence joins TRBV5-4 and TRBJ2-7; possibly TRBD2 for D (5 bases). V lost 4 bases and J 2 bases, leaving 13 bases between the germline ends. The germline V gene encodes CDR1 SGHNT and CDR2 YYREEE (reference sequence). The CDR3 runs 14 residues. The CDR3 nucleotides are TGTGCCAGCAGCCCCGACGGGGATCCCTACGAGCAGTACTTC. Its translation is CASSPDGDPYEQYF.

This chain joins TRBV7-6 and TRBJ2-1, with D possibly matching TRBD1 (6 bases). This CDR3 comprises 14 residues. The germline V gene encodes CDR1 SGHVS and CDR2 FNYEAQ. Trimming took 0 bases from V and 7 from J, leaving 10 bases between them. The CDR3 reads CASSLASQGNEQFF. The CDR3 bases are TGTGCCAGCAGCTTAGCATCCCAGGGGAATGAGCAGTTCTTC.

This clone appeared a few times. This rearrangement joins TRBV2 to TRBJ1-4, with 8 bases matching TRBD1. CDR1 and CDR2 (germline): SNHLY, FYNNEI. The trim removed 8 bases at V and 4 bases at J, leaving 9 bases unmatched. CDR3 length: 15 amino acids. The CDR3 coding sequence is TGTGCCAGCTTTCGCGGACAGGGTCTTAATGAAAAACTGTTTTTT. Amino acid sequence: CASFRGQGLNEKLFF.

CDR3 nucleotide sequence: TGTGCCAGCAGTTACGGGACAGGGGCTTTCACTGAAGCTTTCTTT. Protein sequence: CASSYGTGAFTEAFF. The chain uses TRBV6-5 and TRBJ1-1; 10 nucleotides line up with TRBD1. With 2 bases clipped from V and 4 bases from J, the junction kept 4 bases outside the gene matches. Germline assignment: CDR1 MNHEY and CDR2 SVGAGI. The CDR3 covers 15 residues.

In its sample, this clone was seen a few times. For the CDR3, the DNA is TGTGCCAGCAGCCCCCCCAGGGGAAATGAGCAGTTCTTC. Protein sequence: CASSPPRGNEQFF. V is TRBV7-9 and J is TRBJ2-1; possibly TRBD1 for D (6 bases). V was trimmed by 5 bases and J by 7 bases, leaving 12 bases between them. The CDR3 consists of 13 residues. Germline V gene lookup returns CDR1 SEHNR and CDR2 FQNEAQ (reference sequence).

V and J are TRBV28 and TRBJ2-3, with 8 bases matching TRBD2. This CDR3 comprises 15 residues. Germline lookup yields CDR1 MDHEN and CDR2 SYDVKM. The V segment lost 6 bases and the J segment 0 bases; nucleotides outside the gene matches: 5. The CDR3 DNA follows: TGTGCCAGCAGCCTTAGCGGGACAAGCACAGATACGCAGTATTTT. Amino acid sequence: CASSLSGTSTDTQYF.

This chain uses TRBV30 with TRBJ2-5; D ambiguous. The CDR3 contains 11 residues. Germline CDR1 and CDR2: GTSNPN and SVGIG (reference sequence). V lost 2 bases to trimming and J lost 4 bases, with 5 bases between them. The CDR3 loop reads CAWSPLETQYF. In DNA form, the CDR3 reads TGTGCCTGGAGTCCCTTAGAGACCCAGTACTTC.

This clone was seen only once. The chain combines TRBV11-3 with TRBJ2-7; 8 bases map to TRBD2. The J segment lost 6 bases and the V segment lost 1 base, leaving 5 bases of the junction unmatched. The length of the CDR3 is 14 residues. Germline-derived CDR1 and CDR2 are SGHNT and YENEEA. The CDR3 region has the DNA TGTGCCAGCAGCTTAGTCGGGGGGGCCCCCGAGCAGTACTTC. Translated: CASSLVGGAPEQYF.

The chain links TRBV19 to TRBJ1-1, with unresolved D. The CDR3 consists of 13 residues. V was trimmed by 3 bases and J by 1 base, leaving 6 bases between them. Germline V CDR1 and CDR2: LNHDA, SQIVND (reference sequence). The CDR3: CASSMSENTEAFF. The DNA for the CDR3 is TGTGCCAGTAGTATGAGTGAGAACACTGAAGCTTTCTTT.

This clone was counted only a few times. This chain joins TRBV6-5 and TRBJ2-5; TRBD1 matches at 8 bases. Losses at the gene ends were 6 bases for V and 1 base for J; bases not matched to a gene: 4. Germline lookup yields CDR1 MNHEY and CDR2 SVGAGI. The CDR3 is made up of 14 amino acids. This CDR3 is CASSLDRGQETQYF. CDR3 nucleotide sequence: TGTGCCAGCAGCCTCGACAGGGGCCAAGAGACCCAGTACTTC.

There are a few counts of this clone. This chain's CDR3 is CASSLGGQGGTEAFF. The CDR3 bases are TGTGCCAGCAGCTTGGGGGGACAGGGTGGTACTGAAGCTTTCTTT. This chain links TRBV5-5 with TRBJ1-1; 9 bases agree with TRBD1. Germline V gene lookup returns CDR1 SGHKS and CDR2 YYEKEE (reference sequence). This CDR3 has 15 residues. The J segment lost 5 bases and the V segment lost 0 bases, leaving 5 bases of the junction unmatched.

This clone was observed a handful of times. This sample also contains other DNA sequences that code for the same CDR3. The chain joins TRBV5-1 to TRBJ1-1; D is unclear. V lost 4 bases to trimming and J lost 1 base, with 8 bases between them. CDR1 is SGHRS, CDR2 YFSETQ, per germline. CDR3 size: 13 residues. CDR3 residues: CASSQTANTEAFF. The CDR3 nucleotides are TGCGCCAGCAGCCAAACAGCGAACACTGAAGCTTTCTTT.